Listed here are 28 T cell receptor beta chains from one sample, sequenced in a study of CD8+CD57+ T cells in acquired aplastic anemia. Patients picked for sequencing had shown CD8+CD57+ cell expansion detected by flow cytometry. Profiling of TCR beta VDJ combinations and CDR3 sequences used genomic DNA as template. One entry per CDR3 protein, called by TCRdb with MiXCR from the reads. Among roughly 280,000 distinct CDR3 sequences listed, 50% to 65% were seen once. Sequencing was performed on sorted CD4+, CD8+, or CD8+CD57+ T cells (not recorded which) from PBMCs. The source of these receptors is a human donor with aplastic anemia.

About this clonotype itself: A read error may explain this, as a much larger clone is one base away. The V call is TRBV6-5, the J call TRBJ2-1; D uncertain. The CDR3 sequence is 19 residues long. CDR1 and CDR2 from the germline V gene are MNHEY and SVGAGI. This chain's CDR3 is CASSYFTVVGRSSYNEQLF. The CDR3 DNA follows: TGTGCCAGCAGTTACTTTACGGTCGTAGGACGAAGCTCCTACAATGAGCAGCTCTTC.

V gene TRBV19 combines with J gene TRBJ2-7; 8 nucleotides line up with TRBD1. V lost 11 bases and J lost 5; bases outside the gene matches: 8. This CDR3 has 12 amino acids. The germline V gene encodes CDR1 LNHDA and CDR2 SQIVND (reference sequence). In nucleotides, the CDR3 is TGTGCCTCCCGGACAGGGCCCGACGAGCAGTACTTC. Translation gives CASRTGPDEQYF.

To note about this clonotype: The junction departs from the called germline gene at one end, perhaps through a read error. The rearrangement joins TRBV7-2 to TRBJ1-5; possibly TRBD1 for D (6 bases). The CDR3 has 14 amino acids. Looked up from germline, CDR1 is SGHTA and CDR2 is FQGNSA. This chain's CDR3 is CASSYAGANQPRHF. For the CDR3, the DNA is TGTGCCAGCAGCTATGCGGGGGCCAATCAGCCCCGGCATTTT.

This clonotype was counted a few times. The V call is TRBV11-1, the J call TRBJ2-6; 7 nucleotides match TRBD1. The germline gives CDR1 SGHAT, CDR2 FQDESV (reference sequence). The CDR3 loop spans 17 amino acids. Germline trimming cut 5 bases from V and 0 bases from J; bases unmatched to any gene: 7. The CDR3 coding sequence is TGTGCCAGCAGCCATGGGGACAGCTACTCTGGGGCCAACGTCCTGACTTTC. It yields the protein CASSHGDSYSGANVLTF.

Note on this clonotype: This sequence may be a read error, since a much larger clone differs from it by one base. V is TRBV30 and J is TRBJ1-2; D unclear. This CDR3 has 13 residues. Trimming cost V 4 bases and J 4 bases, with 13 bases left between them. The germline gives CDR1 GTSNPN, CDR2 SVGIG (reference sequence). This CDR3 reads CAWKPAGFYGYTF. CDR3 sequence (DNA): TGTGCCTGGAAACCGGCGGGATTCTATGGCTACACCTTC.

The chain is built from TRBV10-3 and TRBJ2-3, with 7 bases identical to TRBD2. This CDR3 comprises 14 residues. Trimming cost V 5 bases and J 6 bases; bases outside gene matches: 8. The germline gives CDR1 ENHRY, CDR2 SYGVKD. The CDR3: CAISRGGGGDTQYF. The CDR3 DNA is TGTGCCATCAGTAGGGGCGGGGGAGGGGATACGCAGTATTTT.

J is TRBJ1-2 and V is TRBV7-4; D might be TRBD1 (5 bases). The germline V and J ends were trimmed by 5 bases and 5 bases, with 12 bases remaining between them. This CDR3 is built from 13 residues. Germline loops: CDR1 SGHVT, CDR2 SQSDAQ. Here the CDR3 DNA reads TGTGCCAGCAGCGGGACTAACAGTTATGGCTACACCTTC. This gives the protein CASSGTNSYGYTF.

Worth noting for this clonotype: This may be a read error: a much more frequent sequence differs by one nucleotide. The chain links TRBV12-3 or TRBV12-4 to TRBJ1-2, with 7 bases identical to TRBD1. This CDR3 contains 17 residues. V lost 6 bases and J lost 7; bases outside the gene matches: 20. DNA for the CDR3: TGTGCCAGCAGCCCGAGGGGATATACCGGGACAGCCTGTGGCTACACCTTC. This encodes CASSPRGYTGTACGYTF.

The sample holds many counts of this clonotype. This chain links TRBV6-5 with TRBJ1-1; 8 bases align to TRBD1. Germline CDR1 MNHEY, CDR2 SVGAGI. V gave up 6 bases and J gave up 4 bases; unmatched junction bases: 7. This CDR3 spans 14 amino acids. The CDR3 reads CASSFGQGATEAFF. In nucleotides, the CDR3 is TGTGCCAGCAGCTTTGGACAGGGCGCCACTGAAGCTTTCTTT.

This sequence joins TRBV7-9 and TRBJ1-2, with a possible D match to TRBD1 (5 bases). V was pared by 5 bases and J by 7 bases, with 20 bases between. Looked up from germline, CDR1 is SEHNR and CDR2 is FQNEAQ (reference sequence). CDR3 length: 15 amino acids. CDR3 coding DNA: TGTGCCAGCAGCATCTGGGACTCCCCCCAGAGTGGCTACACCTTC. Amino acids: CASSIWDSPQSGYTF.

This clonotype has only a few counts. The chain combines TRBV7-2 with TRBJ2-5; no definite D call. The ends were cut back, 5 bases at V and 1 base at J, with 5 bases in the middle. The CDR3 length is 12 residues. Germline V lookup: CDR1 SGHTA, CDR2 FQGNSA. CDR3 amino acids: CASSPIQETQYF. CDR3 bases: TGTGCCAGCAGCCCCATCCAAGAGACCCAGTACTTC.

Ten or more counts support this clonotype. The chain has TRBV6-5 and TRBJ2-7; 9 bases fit TRBD1. The V segment lost 0 bases and the J segment 4 bases; nucleotides outside the gene matches: 4. CDR1 and CDR2 (germline): MNHEY, SVGAGI. The length of the CDR3 is 15 residues. The CDR3 loop reads CASSYSTGGVYEQYF. Here the CDR3 DNA reads TGTGCCAGCAGTTACTCGACAGGGGGGGTTTACGAGCAGTACTTC.

This clonotype was seen only once. The chain links TRBV7-2 to TRBJ2-1, with 12 bases identical to TRBD2. Looked up from germline, CDR1 is SGHTA and CDR2 is FQGNSA. The CDR3 is 16 residues long. J was trimmed by 0 bases and V by 6 bases; bases with no gene match: 3. The CDR3 DNA reads as TGTGCCAGCAGTCGGACTAGCGGGGACTCCTACAATGAGCAGTTCTTC. This codes for CASSRTSGDSYNEQFF.

This clonotype was detected only a few times. A much larger clone lies one base from this, so it may be a read error. The CDR3 end shows no conserved phenylalanine or tryptophan, and so a read error is likely. The chain employs TRBV3-1 and TRBJ1-5; TRBD1 is a possible D gene (5 bases). This CDR3 is 14 amino acids long. V was trimmed by 1 base and J by 7 bases, leaving 11 bases between them. Germline V gene sequence: CDR1 LGHDT, CDR2 YNNKEL (reference sequence). The CDR3 DNA follows: TGTGCCAGCAGCCAAGGGGTTCGGGACCAGCCCCAGCATCTT. Protein product: CASSQGVRDQPQHL.

This clonotype was observed at least ten times. The chain couples TRBV2 to TRBJ2-3; the D gene is possibly TRBD1 (5 bases). This CDR3 contains 15 residues. The germline V and J ends were trimmed by 8 bases and 2 bases, with 17 bases remaining between them. CDR1 and CDR2 from the germline V gene are SNHLY and FYNNEI. CDR3 residues: CASAKDQGYTDTQYF. CDR3 DNA: TGTGCCAGCGCGAAAGACCAGGGTTACACAGATACGCAGTATTTT.

A few counts support this clonotype. The chain combines TRBV7-2 with TRBJ2-7; D gene ambiguous. The V end lost 5 bases, the J end lost 8 bases, and 13 bases lay between the germline ends. The CDR3 totals 12 residues. Germline loops: CDR1 SGHTA, CDR2 FQGNSA. The CDR3: CASSPPSGQQYF. CDR3 in DNA: TGTGCCAGCAGCCCCCCGAGTGGGCAGCAGTACTTC.

This clonotype showed up many times. The junction differs from germline at one of its ends, possibly a read error. The rearrangement links TRBV5-1 to TRBJ2-5; D uncertain. Per germline, CDR1 SGHRS and CDR2 YFSETQ. This CDR3 spans 14 amino acids. The CDR3 DNA sequence: TGCACCAGCAGCCAAATGACCAGCCAAGAGACCCAGTACTTC. This encodes CTSSQMTSQETQYF.

This clonotype was recorded many times. The genes are TRBV2 and TRBJ2-3, with 7 bases matching TRBD2. J gave up 0 bases and V 6 bases, and 3 bases lay outside the gene matches. Germline CDR1 is SNHLY and CDR2 is FYNNEI. The CDR3 consists of 14 residues. CDR3 sequence: CASRAGISTDTQYF. The CDR3 DNA sequence: TGTGCCAGCAGAGCGGGGATTAGCACAGATACGCAGTATTTT. The whole variable domain, remainder taken from reference TRBV2 and TRBJ2-3, is EPEVTQTPSHQVTQMGQEVILRCVPISNHLYFYWYRQILGQKVEFLVSFYNNEISEKSEIFDDQFSVERPDGSNFTLKIRSTKLEDSAMYFCASRAGISTDTQYFGPGTRLTVL.

This clonotype was observed at least ten times. The V call is TRBV19, the J call TRBJ2-1; a weak D match, TRBD2 (6 bases). The CDR3 covers 15 residues. Germline V gives CDR1 LNHDA, CDR2 SQIVND (reference sequence). V was clipped by 3 bases and J by 2 bases, with 11 bases between them. The CDR3 is CASSISGETYNEQFF. The CDR3 DNA reads TGTGCCAGTAGTATTTCGGGGGAGACCTACAATGAGCAGTTCTTC.

CDR3 region: CASSLANTF. The DNA of the CDR3 is TGTGCCAGCAGCTTGGCTAACACCTTC. V and J are TRBV5-4 and TRBJ1-2, with D unclear. The CDR3 loop spans 9 amino acids. The germline gives CDR1 SGHNT, CDR2 YYREEE (reference sequence). V was cut by 0 bases and J by 12 bases, with 3 bases left in between.

The chain uses TRBV11-2 and TRBJ1-1; D is perhaps TRBD1 (5 bases). The germline CDR1 and CDR2 sequences are SGHAT and FQNNGV. Trimming left V 5 bases short and J 1 base short, with 11 bases between. This CDR3 has 14 residues. Here the CDR3 reads CASSPPTGNTEAFF. CDR3 coding DNA: TGTGCCAGCAGCCCACCAACAGGGAACACTGAAGCTTTCTTT.

CDR3 loop: CASSPTVLRETQYF. The CDR3 region has the DNA TGCGCCAGCAGCCCGACAGTCCTCCGGGAGACCCAGTACTTC. The rearrangement uses TRBV10-2 and TRBJ2-5; perhaps TRBD1 as D (5 bases). The germline V gene encodes CDR1 WSHSY and CDR2 SAAADI. The length of the CDR3 is 14 residues. V lost 6 bases, J lost 5 bases, and 16 bases lay in between.

A single count supports this clonotype. V and J are TRBV9 and TRBJ2-7; the match to TRBD1 covers 8 bases. The CDR3 length is 15 residues. Germline V CDR1 and CDR2: SGDLS, YYNGEE. After removal of 4 bases from V and 3 bases from J, the junction contained 9 bases not matched to a gene. The CDR3 sequence is CASSPRQGMGYEQYF. The DNA for the CDR3 is TGTGCCAGCAGCCCCCGACAGGGGATGGGCTACGAGCAGTACTTC.

V gene TRBV5-1 combines with J gene TRBJ2-7; tentative D call: TRBD1 (6 bases). The length of the CDR3 is 14 residues. The germline CDR1 and CDR2 sequences are SGHRS and YFSETQ. V lost 4 bases and J lost 5, with 16 bases in between. Here the CDR3 DNA reads TGCGCCAGCAGCCAGGGGTTCGGGGTACACGAGCAGTACTTC. It encodes CASSQGFGVHEQYF.

This clonotype has just one count. This sequence joins TRBV2 and TRBJ2-7; TRBD1 is a possible D gene (5 bases). Germline-derived CDR1 and CDR2 are SNHLY and FYNNEI. With 3 bases removed from V and 3 bases from J, the gap between germline ends came to 15 bases. This CDR3 contains 15 residues. The CDR3: CASSEGPGPNYEQYF. In nucleotides, the CDR3 is TGTGCCAGCAGTGAGGGGCCAGGGCCGAACTACGAGCAGTACTTC.

A note on this clonotype: Lacking the conserved final phenylalanine or tryptophan, this CDR3 likely reflects a read error. The DNA is omitted, as the CDR3 cannot be located on it reliably, and the CDR3 follows TCRdb's listing. V usage is TRBV20-1 and J usage is TRBJ2-3; whether TRBD1, the table's D call, matches the DNA was not checked. With termini counted, the CDR3 has 12 amino acids. CDR1 and CDR2 (germline): DFQATT, SNEGSKA (reference sequence). This CDR3 is CSAPSRDRGLYY.

This clonotype has more than one count but fewer than ten. The J gene is TRBJ1-1, the V gene TRBV7-9; 9 bases match TRBD1. The germline CDR1 and CDR2 sequences are SEHNR and FQNEAQ (reference sequence). The CDR3 has 13 amino acids. V shed 4 bases and J 12 bases; nucleotides not matched to a gene: 9. The CDR3 here is CASSSAGTGITFF. The CDR3 nucleotides are TGTGCCAGCAGCTCCGCCGGGACAGGGATAACTTTCTTT.

This chain connects TRBV10-3 to TRBJ1-2; no firm D call. With 4 bases removed from V and 4 bases from J, the gap between germline ends came to 13 bases. CDR1 is ENHRY, CDR2 SYGVKD, per germline. The CDR3 sequence is 14 residues long. Written as DNA, the CDR3 is TGTGCCATCAGTGTTCAGAATAGAGGCTATGGCTACACCTTC. Translating it yields CAISVQNRGYGYTF.